The next 31 T cell receptor beta chains were all read from a single sample in a study of blood T cell repertoires in COVID-19. The method was immunoSEQ multiplex PCR; TCRdb's version includes in-frame clones alone and lacks a portion of them. This table has a few hundred thousand clones, about 91% appearing once. Sequenced: peripheral blood. These receptors were taken from a woman between 35 and 50 years old who had recovered from COVID-19.

The chain links TRBV19 to TRBJ1-1; the D gene is possibly TRBD1 (6 bases). The length of the CDR3 is 14 residues. Trimming took 8 bases from V and 11 from J, leaving 24 bases between them. Germline V gene data show CDR1 as LNHDA and CDR2 as SQIVND (reference sequence). CDR3 coding DNA: TGTGCCAGTGGCCGAATTGGGGGCACCCTTGACGCTTTCTTT. Protein product: CASGRIGGTLDAFF.

This clone has just one count. The chain employs TRBV7-2 and TRBJ2-2, with D possibly matching TRBD1 (5 bases). V lost 1 base, J lost 0 bases, and 6 bases lay in between. This CDR3 spans 15 amino acids. CDR1 SGHTA and CDR2 FQGNSA come from the germline V gene. CDR3 nucleotide sequence: TGTGCCAGCAGCTTAGAGGGGTCGAACACCGGGGAGCTGTTTTTT. This encodes CASSLEGSNTGELFF.

A few counts support this clone. V and J are TRBV21-1 and TRBJ2-7; TRBD2, the D gene given by the table, was not confirmed from the DNA. TRBV21-1 constitutes a pseudogene. This CDR3 comprises 13 residues. In DNA, the CDR3 is TGTGCCACCTATCCGAGGGTGGTGTGGGAGCAGTACTTC. It translates to CATYPRVVWEQYF.

The table lists this clone with a few counts. V and J are TRBV5-4 and TRBJ1-2; D gene ambiguous. Germline CDR1 and CDR2: SGHNT and YYREEE (reference sequence). CDR3 length equals 16 residues. V shed 0 bases and J shed 2 bases, with 14 bases lying between them. This CDR3 reads CASSLARARSNYGYTF. For the CDR3, the DNA is TGTGCCAGCAGCTTGGCCAGAGCCAGGTCCAACTATGGCTACACCTTC. Based on the CDR3 plus reference TRBV5-4 and TRBJ1-2, the full variable domain is ETGVTQSPTHLIKTRGQQVTLRCSSQSGHNTVSWYQQALGQGPQFIFQYYREEENGRGNFPPRFSGLQFPNYSSELNVNALELDDSALYLCASSLARARSNYGYTFGSGTRLTVV.

V is TRBV28 and J is TRBJ2-5; TRBD2 might be the D (7 bases). The germline V and J ends were trimmed by 2 bases and 3 bases, with 10 bases remaining between them. Germline V gives CDR1 MDHEN, CDR2 SYDVKM. The CDR3 runs 14 residues. This CDR3 reads CASSLRGTKETQYF. The CDR3, as DNA: TGTGCCAGCAGTTTAAGGGGGACTAAAGAGACCCAGTACTTC.

This sequence joins TRBV5-8 and TRBJ2-4; perhaps TRBD2 as D (6 bases). Trimming took 7 bases from V and 8 from J, leaving 31 bases between them. The CDR3 is 18 amino acids. Looked up from germline, CDR1 is SGHTS and CDR2 is YDEGEE. CDR3 amino acids: CASSGDTSWNPSRDIQYF. DNA for the CDR3: TGTGCCAGCTCGGGCGACACTAGCTGGAACCCTAGTAGGGACATTCAGTACTTC.

This chain uses TRBV5-5 with TRBJ2-1, with D tentatively TRBD1 (5 bases). Looked up from germline, CDR1 is SGHKS and CDR2 is YYEKEE (reference sequence). The V gene lost 0 bases and the J gene lost 0 bases, with 10 bases spanning the gap. The CDR3 loop spans 16 amino acids. The CDR3 reads CASSLEGVHSYNEQFF. The CDR3 DNA reads as TGTGCCAGCAGCTTGGAAGGGGTCCACTCCTACAATGAGCAGTTCTTC.

The chain employs TRBV5-1 and TRBJ2-2; 8 nucleotides align to TRBD2. Trimming cost V 4 bases and J 6 bases; bases outside gene matches: 8. The length of the CDR3 is 15 residues. Germline values: CDR1 SGHRS, CDR2 YFSETQ. The CDR3 reads CASSPGLDLAGELFF. The CDR3 nucleotides are TGCGCCAGCAGCCCGGGACTAGATTTGGCCGGGGAGCTGTTTTTT.

The genes are TRBV5-1 and TRBJ1-2; 10 bases map to TRBD1. The V and J ends lost 0 bases and 8 bases, in that order; junction bases with no gene match: 4. This CDR3 comprises 14 residues. CDR1 SGHRS and CDR2 YFSETQ come from the germline V gene. The CDR3 sequence is CASSLEGQGLGYTF. In DNA, the CDR3 is TGCGCCAGCAGCTTGGAGGGACAGGGGCTGGGCTACACCTTC.

This chain links TRBV7-2 with TRBJ2-1, with a possible D match to TRBD2 (5 bases). V lost 4 bases and J lost 0, with 13 bases in between. The CDR3 length is 16 residues. CDR1 and CDR2 from the germline V gene are SGHTA and FQGNSA. CDR3 amino acids: CASSSGGGSSYNEQFF. Written as DNA, the CDR3 is TGTGCCAGCAGCTCAGGAGGCGGCAGCTCCTACAATGAGCAGTTCTTC.

The chain carries TRBV5-1 and TRBJ2-5; 8 positions agree with TRBD1. Trimming removed 4 bases from V and 4 bases from J; junction bases left unmatched: 6. The CDR3 runs to 14 residues. Germline V gene data show CDR1 as SGHRS and CDR2 as YFSETQ. CDR3 nucleotide sequence: TGCGCCAGCAGCCACCTCGGACAGGGAGAGACCCAGTACTTC. Translating it yields CASSHLGQGETQYF.

As concerns this clone: At the DNA level, this CDR3 is encoded by other sequences in the same sample as well. This chain joins TRBV27 and TRBJ2-3; 8 bases agree with TRBD2. Germline V gene data show CDR1 as MNHEY and CDR2 as SMNVEV (reference sequence). The V gene end was trimmed by 5 bases and the J gene end by 3 bases; junction bases not matched to a gene: 10. This CDR3 comprises 16 residues. The CDR3 region has the DNA TGTGCCAGCAGTACCTACTCGGTAGCGGGAACAGATACGCAGTATTTT. Its protein product is CASSTYSVAGTDTQYF.

The chain joins TRBV19 to TRBJ1-1, with TRBD1 matching 10 bases. V shed 4 bases, J shed 11 bases, and the junction held 13 bases outside the gene matches. This CDR3 comprises 15 residues. Germline CDR1 LNHDA, CDR2 SQIVND (reference sequence). The CDR3 here is CASSTRPRDRGEAFF. The CDR3 region has the DNA TGTGCCAGTAGTACGAGGCCGAGGGACAGGGGAGAGGCTTTCTTT.

The chain combines TRBV5-6 with TRBJ1-6; D remains unclear. The V end lost 3 bases, the J end lost 7 bases, and 11 bases lay between the germline ends. This CDR3 has 14 residues. Germline CDR1 SGHDT, CDR2 YYEEEE. CDR3 coding DNA: TGTGCCAGCAGCTCACCTCCGGAGAATTCACCCCTCCACTTT. Translating it yields CASSSPPENSPLHF.

This chain connects TRBV6-5 to TRBJ2-7, with TRBD1 matching 8 bases. With V trimmed by 7 bases and J by 4 bases, 6 bases remained unmatched. The CDR3 has 13 amino acids. Per germline, CDR1 MNHEY and CDR2 SVGAGI. The CDR3 sequence: CASIRTGTYEQYF. CDR3 coding DNA: TGTGCCAGCATCCGGACAGGGACGTACGAGCAGTACTTC.

This rearrangement joins TRBV10-2 to TRBJ1-5; 10 positions agree with TRBD1. CDR1 is WSHSY, CDR2 SAAADI, per germline. J was trimmed by 6 bases and V by 0 bases; bases with no gene match: 8. The CDR3 totals 17 residues. The CDR3 is CASSESWRTGGVQPQHF. The CDR3, as DNA: TGCGCCAGCAGTGAGTCGTGGCGGACAGGGGGTGTTCAGCCCCAGCATTTT.

The chain is built from TRBV3-1 (or the pseudogene TRBV3-2) and TRBJ1-5, with D unclear. Germline V lookup: CDR1 LGHDT, CDR2 YNNKEL (reference sequence). The ends were cut back, 0 bases at V and 5 bases at J, with 2 bases in the middle. The CDR3 sequence is 12 residues long. CDR3 residues: CASSQDDQPQHF. The DNA for the CDR3 is TGTGCCAGCAGCCAAGACGATCAGCCCCAGCATTTT.

The CDR3 spells CASSLRGNTEAFF. CDR3 nucleotides: TGTGCCAGCAGCTTAAGGGGGAACACTGAAGCTTTCTTT. V usage is TRBV11-3 and J usage is TRBJ1-1; D is perhaps TRBD1 (5 bases). The germline gives CDR1 SGHNT, CDR2 YENEEA. Trimming pared 2 bases from V and 1 base from J, leaving 5 bases between. The CDR3 is 13 residues long.

The chain carries TRBV21-1 and TRBJ1-5; TRBD1, the table's D call, was not compared with the DNA. TRBV21-1 is a pseudogene. The CDR3 consists of 17 residues. The CDR3 DNA sequence: TGTGCCAGCAGCAAAAAAGCCTTTACAGGGTACAATCAGCCCCAGCATTTT. This gives the protein CASSKKAFTGYNQPQHF.

The chain has TRBV5-6 and TRBJ1-2, with TRBD1 as a possible D gene (6 bases). Trimming stripped 3 bases from V and 3 bases from J, with 15 bases between. Germline CDR1 and CDR2: SGHDT and YYEEEE. This CDR3 contains 15 residues. The CDR3 DNA reads TGTGCCAGCAGCTGGGTAGGGGGTTTGGACTATGGCTACACCTTC. This sequence encodes CASSWVGGLDYGYTF. The variable domain in full, completed from reference TRBV5-6 and TRBJ1-2, reads DAGVTQSPTHLIKTRGQQVTLRCSPKSGHDTVSWYQQALGQGPQFIFQYYEEEERQRGNFPDRFSGHQFPNYSSELNVNALLLGDSALYLCASSWVGGLDYGYTFGSGTRLTVV.

The gene calls are TRBV7-9 and TRBJ1-1, with 8 bases that match TRBD1. Germline CDR1 reads SEHNR; CDR2 reads FQNEAQ (reference sequence). The V gene end was trimmed by 2 bases and the J gene end by 8 bases; junction bases not matched to a gene: 4. CDR3 length: 13 amino acids. CDR3 protein: CASSLNRGWEAFF. The CDR3 DNA reads TGTGCCAGCAGCTTAAACAGGGGGTGGGAAGCTTTCTTT.

V usage is TRBV10-3 and J usage is TRBJ1-4; 10 positions agree with TRBD1. Germline V gives CDR1 ENHRY, CDR2 SYGVKD. The CDR3 consists of 14 residues. Trimming at V came to 5 bases and at J to 6 bases, leaving 3 bases not matched to a gene. For the CDR3, the DNA is TGTGCCATCAGTCTCGGGACAGGGGATGAAAAACTGTTTTTT. Residues: CAISLGTGDEKLFF.

J is TRBJ1-2 and V is TRBV10-1; 8 bases map to TRBD1. CDR1 and CDR2 (germline): WNHNN, SYGVQD (reference sequence). With 6 bases clipped from V and 6 bases from J, the junction kept 6 bases outside the gene matches. The CDR3 runs 13 residues. The CDR3 DNA is TGCGCCAGCAGCGAGGACAGGGTACATGGCTACACCTTC. It encodes CASSEDRVHGYTF.

The chain combines TRBV24-1 with TRBJ1-1; D might be TRBD1 (6 bases). With 5 bases removed from V and 1 base from J, the gap between germline ends came to 10 bases. CDR1 KGHDR and CDR2 SFDVKD come from the germline V gene. The CDR3 is 14 residues long. Here the CDR3 DNA reads TGTGCCACCAGTGTGGGACACGGGAACACTGAAGCTTTCTTT. This encodes CATSVGHGNTEAFF.

This chain uses TRBV20-1 with TRBJ2-1; 15 nucleotides align to TRBD2. The CDR3 is 17 residues long. CDR1 DFQATT and CDR2 SNEGSKA come from the germline V gene (reference sequence). The trim removed 3 bases at V and 4 bases at J, leaving 7 bases unmatched. CDR3 in DNA: TGCAGTGCTAGTAGGACTAGCGGGGGGGCCGTTTACAATGAGCAGTTCTTC. Its protein is CSASRTSGGAVYNEQFF.

The rearrangement uses TRBV25-1 and TRBJ1-1, with unresolved D. Germline loops: CDR1 MGHDK, CDR2 SYGVNS. This CDR3 has 12 residues. Trimming left V 6 bases short and J 4 bases short, with 9 bases between. The DNA for the CDR3 is TGTGCCAGCAGCCTGGCGGGCACTGAAGCTTTCTTT. Its protein is CASSLAGTEAFF.

The rearrangement joins TRBV9 to TRBJ2-5; 7 bases are a match to TRBD2. Looked up from germline, CDR1 is SGDLS and CDR2 is YYNGEE. V trimming: 0 bases; J trimming: 1 base; junction bases outside the gene matches: 6. This CDR3 contains 16 residues. In DNA form, the CDR3 reads TGTGCCAGCAGCGTAGTTGGCGGGAGTCCCCAAGAGACCCAGTACTTC. It yields the protein CASSVVGGSPQETQYF.

The V call is TRBV10-3, the J call TRBJ2-3, with a tentative D call TRBD1 (5 bases). Germline CDR1 is ENHRY and CDR2 is SYGVKD. The CDR3 has 15 residues. Trimming shortened V by 3 bases and J by 0 bases, and 10 bases separated the two germline ends. This CDR3 is CAISEVGVSTDTQYF. DNA for the CDR3: TGTGCCATCAGTGAAGTAGGGGTTAGCACAGATACGCAGTATTTT.

The rearrangement links TRBV30 to TRBJ1-1, with D unresolved. The CDR3 spans 14 residues. Germline V gene data show CDR1 as GTSNPN and CDR2 as SVGIG (reference sequence). Deletions cut 0 bases from V and 5 bases from J, with 13 bases between. CDR3 sequence: CAWSVGRRWTEAFF. In DNA form, the CDR3 reads TGTGCCTGGAGTGTAGGTCGGCGGTGGACTGAAGCTTTCTTT.

The chain employs TRBV5-4 and TRBJ2-2; 7 bases fit TRBD1. V trimming: 4 bases; J trimming: 2 bases; junction bases outside the gene matches: 5. Germline CDR1 SGHNT, CDR2 YYREEE (reference sequence). This CDR3 spans 15 amino acids. The CDR3 DNA sequence: TGTGCCAGCAGCACGACAGGGCCTAACACCGGGGAGCTGTTTTTT. Its protein is CASSTTGPNTGELFF.

In DNA, the CDR3 is TGTGCCACCAGCAGAGCTGGAGGATTACAAGAGACCCAGTACTTC. This gives the protein CATSRAGGLQETQYF. The chain has TRBV15 and TRBJ2-5; possibly TRBD2 for D (5 bases). CDR1 is LNHNV and CDR2 is YYDKDF in the germline V gene (reference sequence). This CDR3 has 15 amino acids. V was trimmed by 1 base and J by 2 bases, leaving 11 bases between them. The complete variable domain, with remaining parts taken from reference TRBV15 and TRBJ2-5, reads DAMVIQNPRYQVTQFGKPVTLSCSQTLNHNVMYWYQQKSSQAPKLLFHYYDKDFNNEADTPDNFQSRRPNTSFCFLDIRSPGLGDTAMYLCATSRAGGLQETQYFGPGTRLLVL.